The clone carrying this T cell receptor (beta chain) was counted only a few times. What it recognizes is unknown. The record originates from a study of response to subunit inactivated influenza vaccine. TCRdb re-analysed the RT-PCR reads in MiXCR, keeping a single row per CDR3 protein. The table lists approximately 530,000 distinct CDR3 sequences, over 10% of them singletons. Germline CDR1 and CDR2: SGHRS and YFSETQ. Deletions cut 4 bases from V and 5 bases from J, with 21 bases between. The CDR3 runs 16 residues. Broader study findings: Only a handful of new T cells, the authors suggested, are recruited with each seasonal influenza vaccination.

The chain employs TRBV5-1 and TRBJ1-2, with a weak D call TRBD1 (5 bases). Sequences were derived from PBMCs from blood, sampled roughly 47 days after vaccination. The TCR sequence derives from a man aged 50-60 years who received an inactivated influenza vaccine. The CDR3: CASSAIRDGGEYGYTF. DNA of the CDR3: TGCGCCAGCAGCGCAATAAGGGACGGTGGAGAGTATGGCTACACCTTC. Looking up the rest from reference TRBV5-1 and TRBJ1-2 gives the full variable domain: KAGVTQTPRYLIKTRGQQVTLSCSPISGHRSVSWYQQTPGQGLQFLFEYFSETQRNKGNFPGRFSGRQFSNSRSEMNVSTLELGDSALYLCASSAIRDGGEYGYTFGSGTRLTVV.